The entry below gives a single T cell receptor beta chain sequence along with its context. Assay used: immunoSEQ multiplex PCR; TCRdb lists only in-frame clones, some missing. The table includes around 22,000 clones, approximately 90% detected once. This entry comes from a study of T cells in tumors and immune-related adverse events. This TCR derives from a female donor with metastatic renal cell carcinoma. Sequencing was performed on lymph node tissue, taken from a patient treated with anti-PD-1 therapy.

The chain's CDR3 is CASSFGLAGGADTQYF. The CDR3, as DNA: TGTGCCAGCAGCTTTGGACTAGCGGGAGGAGCAGATACGCAGTATTTT. This chain uses TRBV5-6 with TRBJ2-3, with 14 nucleotides matching TRBD2. The CDR3 has 16 residues. V trimming: 2 bases; J trimming: 4 bases; junction bases outside the gene matches: 3. Germline V CDR1 and CDR2: SGHDT, YYEEEE.